This is a list of T cell receptor beta chains from one sample in a study of T cells after yellow fever vaccination. Via MiXCR, TCRdb re-called the 5' RACE reads, giving one row per CDR3 protein. The sample lists 300,000 to 400,000 distinct CDR3 sequences; about 8.7% were seen once. The material sequenced was PBMCs, taken on the day of the first yellow fever vaccination. The source of these receptors is a man aged 18 to 29 who received the YFV17D yellow fever vaccine. The CDR3 runs from the conserved cysteine through the conserved F or W. The D gene is left open where the match is weak. Not all rows give a size; the values are once, few, many and, for expanded clones, a class.

V	J	D	size	DNA	CDR3
TRBV6-1	TRBJ2-5	TRBD1	NA	TGTGCCAGCAGCCCCGCGACAGGGGAAGAGACCCAGTACTTC	CASSPATGEETQYF
TRBV9	TRBJ1-2	NA	many	TGTGCCAGCAGCGAGACCGTTAACTATGGCTACACCTTC	CASSETVNYGYTF
TRBV6-2/TRBV6-3	TRBJ1-1	NA	few	TGTGCCAGCAGTCTCGGGGGGGTTTGGAGCACTGAAGCTTTCTTT	CASSLGGVWSTEAFF
TRBV28	TRBJ2-1	TRBD2	many	TGTGCCAGCGAGATAGCGGGAAGCTCCTACAATGAGCAGTTCTTC	CASEIAGSSYNEQFF
TRBV5-1	TRBJ1-1	NA	NA	TGCGCCAGGAGGTTGGCTGAAGCTTTCTTT	CARRLAEAFF
TRBV6-1	TRBJ2-7	NA	NA	TGTGCCAGCAGGAAGACAGAACTTACCTACGAGCAGTACTTC	CASRKTELTYEQYF
TRBV6-5	TRBJ1-2	TRBD1	NA	TGTGCCAGCAGTTACCAAGGGACAGGGGGTTTCGGCTACACCTTC	CASSYQGTGGFGYTF
TRBV6-1	TRBJ1-5	NA	NA	TGTGCCAGCAGGGTAAGGGCGGACGCCCCGCGGAGGCCCCAGCATTTT	CASRVRADAPRRPQHF
TRBV3-1	TRBJ2-5	NA	NA	TGTGCCAGCAGCCCCGGCTACACGCAAGAGACCCAGTACTTC	CASSPGYTQETQYF
TRBV5-1	TRBJ1-3	NA	few	TGCGCCAGCAGCTTGGGATCCGGCTCTGGAAACACCATATATTTT	CASSLGSGSGNTIYF
TRBV30	TRBJ1-1	TRBD1	NA	TGTGCCTGGAAACGACAGGGGGCCAACGGTGAAGCTTTCTTT	CAWKRQGANGEAFF
TRBV5-1	TRBJ1-4	NA	few	TGCGCCAGCAGCCCCCAGGAACTCCGGGGTGAAAAACTGTTTTTT	CASSPQELRGEKLFF
TRBV24-1	TRBJ2-7	NA	few	TGTGCCACCCCCGAACCGGACCCCAGCTCCTACGAGCAGTACTTC	CATPEPDPSSYEQYF
TRBV20-1	TRBJ2-1	NA	few	TGCAGTGCTAGAGACCAATACCGGGACCAGACGCGTGAGCAGTTCTTC	CSARDQYRDQTREQFF
TRBV29-1	TRBJ2-3	NA	few	TGCAGCGTTTACTTCTCTGGACCAAATCTAGCGTCAGTCACAGATACGCAGTATTTT	CSVYFSGPNLASVTDTQYF
TRBV12-3/TRBV12-4	TRBJ1-3	NA	few	TGTGCCAGCAGTTTAGGGATCACTGGAAACACCATATATTTT	CASSLGITGNTIYF
TRBV7-2	TRBJ2-4	NA	few	TGTGCCAGCAGCTCGACTTCCGGGCCGAAAAACATTCAGTACTTC	CASSSTSGPKNIQYF
TRBV10-3	TRBJ1-2	TRBD1	few	TGTGCCATCAGTGACCAACCGACAGGGGTCGACTATGGCTACACCTTC	CAISDQPTGVDYGYTF
TRBV5-1	TRBJ2-7	TRBD1	many	TGCGCCAGCAGCTTCGGACCAGGGGGCTCGGTCGAGCAGTACTTC	CASSFGPGGSVEQYF
TRBV4-1	TRBJ2-7	NA	many	TGCGCCAGCAGCCAAGCCCCGGCCCGGGGCGCCTACGAGCAGTACTTC	CASSQAPARGAYEQYF
TRBV5-1	TRBJ2-2	TRBD2	few	TGCGCCAGCAGCTTTCCCAGCGGGGGGGCCGCAACCGGGGAGCTGTTTTTT	CASSFPSGGAATGELFF
TRBV6-5	TRBJ2-3	NA	many	TGTGCCAGCAGGATTGGGGGCACAGATACGCAGTATTTT	CASRIGGTDTQYF
TRBV4-2	TRBJ1-1	NA	NA	TGTGCCAGCAGCCAAGATGGGGGGACATGGGCCACTGAAGCTTTCTTT	CASSQDGGTWATEAFF
TRBV5-5	TRBJ2-1	TRBD2	NA	TGTGCCATGAGCTTTCTTAGCGGGGGGATCAATGAGCAGTTCTTC	CAMSFLSGGINEQFF
TRBV28	TRBJ1-4	NA	few	TGTGCCAGCCACGCGGCCAAGACATCAATATCTGCAACTAATGAAAAACTGTTTTTT	CASHAAKTSISATNEKLFF
TRBV3-1	TRBJ2-7	NA	many	TGTGCCAGCAGCCAGACAGGTTACGAGCAGTACTTC	CASSQTGYEQYF
TRBV27	TRBJ2-3	NA	many	TGTGCCAGCAGCGGTGCGGGGCGCTGGGATACGCAGTATTTT	CASSGAGRWDTQYF
TRBV7-9	TRBJ1-2	TRBD1	NA	TGTGCCAGCAGCGCGGGACAGGTTCTTCGCAGTAACTATGGCTACACCTTC	CASSAGQVLRSNYGYTF
TRBV3-1	TRBJ2-7	TRBD2	NA	TGTGCCAGCAGCCAAGTAGCGGGGGCGTCCTACGAGCAGTACTTC	CASSQVAGASYEQYF
TRBV7-2	TRBJ2-1	NA	NA	TGTGCCAGCAGCTTAGATGGTTATTCCTACAATGAGCAGTTCTTC	CASSLDGYSYNEQFF
TRBV27	TRBJ2-7	NA	NA	TGTGCCAGCGCCCAACCCTCGAAACTGGGCGAGCAGTACTTC	CASAQPSKLGEQYF
TRBV29-1	TRBJ2-7	TRBD2	NA	TGCAGCGTTGCCGGGGGGGGGTACGAGCAGTACTTC	CSVAGGGYEQYF
TRBV9	TRBJ1-6	NA	NA	TGTGCCAGCAGCGCAGACAGTCTCTATAATTCACCCCTCCACTTT	CASSADSLYNSPLHF
TRBV5-4	TRBJ1-2	NA	few	TGTGCCAGCACACCCTCGGGGAATTCTCCCTATGGCTACACCTTC	CASTPSGNSPYGYTF
TRBV28	TRBJ2-1	NA	NA	TGTGCCAGCAGTTTATTAGGGGTGGGGGGTCGGAAAAGCTCCTACAATGAGCAGTTCTTC	CASSLLGVGGRKSSYNEQFF
TRBV18	TRBJ2-2	TRBD2	few	TGTGCCAGCTCACGGGAGGGAACAATCACCGGGGAGCTGTTTTTT	CASSREGTITGELFF
TRBV2	TRBJ2-7	NA	few	TGTGCCAGCAAACGGTCAGCCTACGAGCAGTACTTC	CASKRSAYEQYF
TRBV12-3/TRBV12-4	TRBJ2-3	NA	many	TGTGCCAGCAGTTCTGATAGCACAGATACGCAGTATTTT	CASSSDSTDTQYF
TRBV10-3	TRBJ2-5	TRBD1	few	TGTGCCAGCAGGGGGACAGTCGAAGAGACCCAGTACTTC	CASRGTVEETQYF
TRBV5-1	TRBJ2-1	NA	few	TGCGCCAGCAGCGCAGGGGACACTCACAATGAGCAGTTCTTC	CASSAGDTHNEQFF
TRBV14	TRBJ1-2	NA	NA	TGTGCCAGCAGCCGGCCCGGACAGACTAACTATGGCTACACCTTC	CASSRPGQTNYGYTF
TRBV5-1	TRBJ1-3	NA	many	TGCGCCAGCAGCTTGGGTTCTTCGGGGCCTGGAAACACCATATATTTT	CASSLGSSGPGNTIYF
TRBV12-3/TRBV12-4	TRBJ1-2	TRBD1	NA	TGTGCCAGCACCCTGGACAGGGACATCTATGGCTACACCTTC	CASTLDRDIYGYTF
TRBV7-9	TRBJ2-1	NA	NA	TGTGCCAGCAGCCAGATGACAGTAACCTACAATGAGCAGTCCTTC	CASSQMTVTYNEQSF
TRBV10-3	TRBJ2-3	NA	few	TGTGCCATCAGTGAGTCGTCCCGCCGGGCCCTAAGCACAGATACGCAGTATTTT	CAISESSRRALSTDTQYF
TRBV5-4	TRBJ2-3	NA	many	TGTGCCAGCAGCCGCTCGGGGGACGGCACAGATACGCAGTATTTT	CASSRSGDGTDTQYF
TRBV5-4	TRBJ1-2	NA	NA	TGTGCCAGCAGCTTGTCCGCGGGAGATAACTATGGCTACACCTTC	CASSLSAGDNYGYTF
TRBV7-9	TRBJ1-1	NA	NA	TGTGCCAGCAGCTTTACTCACTCGGCTTTCTTT	CASSFTHSAFF
TRBV30	TRBJ2-7	NA	few	TGTGCCTGGAGTGCTTTCTACGAGCAGTACTTC	CAWSAFYEQYF
TRBV20-1	TRBJ1-6	NA	NA	TGCAGTGCTCTAAGATCCCCAGGGAATTCACCCCTCCACTTT	CSALRSPGNSPLHF
TRBV9	TRBJ1-1	NA	NA	TGTGCCAGCAGCGCGGGGACGGCGTTGAACACTGAAGCTTTCTTT	CASSAGTALNTEAFF
TRBV5-5	TRBJ2-5	NA	NA	TGTGCCAGCAGCGTAGACAGGTTTGAGACCCAGTACTTC	CASSVDRFETQYF
TRBV3-1	TRBJ1-6	NA	NA	TGTGCCAGCAGCCAAGGAAGGGGCAGAGGAAATTCACCCCTCCACTTT	CASSQGRGRGNSPLHF
TRBV9	TRBJ2-2	NA	NA	TGTGCCAGCAGCGGGGGGCTCCCCGGGGAGCTGTTTTTT	CASSGGLPGELFF
TRBV4-1	TRBJ2-7	TRBD1	NA	TGCGCCAGCAGCCAACGGCGGACAGGCCATCGACACCCCTACGAGCAGTACTTC	CASSQRRTGHRHPYEQYF